What follows are 29 T cell receptor beta chains derived from one specimen sequenced in a study of T cell repertoires in cytomegalovirus infection. TCRdb reprocessed the reads via MiXCR and lists one record per CDR3 protein. Of about 340,000 distinct CDR3 sequences listed, 25% to 35% are singletons. The antigens these receptors bind are not known. The starting material was cultured PBMCs, obtained from culture after CMV antigen stimulation. The receptors come from a human donor in good health (CMV status not recorded). Some clones in this sample may be carry-over from other donors' samples.

This clonotype was detected many times. The gene calls are TRBV7-2 and TRBJ2-7, with 10 bases lining up with TRBD1. The CDR3 sequence is 14 residues long. After removal of 4 bases from V and 6 bases from J, the junction contained 6 bases not matched to a gene. Germline CDR1 SGHTA, CDR2 FQGNSA. The CDR3 DNA is TGTGCCAGCAGCTCCCGACAGGGGGCAGGCGAGCAGTACTTC. Its protein is CASSSRQGAGEQYF.

This chain links TRBV28 with TRBJ1-5; 7 bases are a match to TRBD1. Germline CDR1 is MDHEN and CDR2 is SYDVKM. J lost 6 bases, V lost 5 bases, and 13 bases had no gene match. This CDR3 has 16 residues. CDR3 nucleotides: TGTGCCAGCAGTACCCCCGGGGAGGGGGCCTTTCAGCCCCAGCATTTT. Translated: CASSTPGEGAFQPQHF.

This clonotype was seen a handful of times. V usage is TRBV7-9 and J usage is TRBJ1-1; TRBD1 matches 10 bases. Germline assignment: CDR1 SEHNR and CDR2 FQNEAQ (reference sequence). The CDR3 covers 14 residues. The J segment lost 4 bases and the V segment lost 5 bases, leaving 4 bases of the junction unmatched. The CDR3 DNA sequence: TGTGCCAGCAGCCCCTGGACAGGGGGCACTGAAGCTTTCTTT. This encodes CASSPWTGGTEAFF. The full variable domain, rest sourced from reference TRBV7-9 and TRBJ1-1, is DTGVSQNPRHKITKRGQNVTFRCDPISEHNRLYWYRQTLGQGPEFLTYFQNEAQLEKSRLLSDRFSAERPKGSFSTLEIQRTEQGDSAMYLCASSPWTGGTEAFFGQGTRLTVV.

This clonotype has only a few counts. The chain joins TRBV7-9 to TRBJ1-5; perhaps TRBD1 as D (6 bases). CDR3 length: 15 amino acids. The V gene's germline CDR1 is SEHNR and CDR2 FQNEAQ (reference sequence). V lost 5 bases, J lost 4 bases, and 15 bases lay in between. CDR3 loop: CASSNGTLKNQPQHF. Here the CDR3 DNA reads TGTGCCAGCAGCAACGGGACACTAAAGAATCAGCCCCAGCATTTT.

The DNA for the CDR3 is TGTGCCAGCGGAGTTTTGGCCTACGAGCAGTACTTC. This sequence encodes CASGVLAYEQYF. The genes are TRBV7-9 and TRBJ2-7; D is unclear. V gave up 8 bases and J gave up 2 bases, with 10 bases separating them. This CDR3 has 12 residues. Germline assignment: CDR1 SEHNR and CDR2 FQNEAQ (reference sequence). The entire variable domain, with the rest obtained from reference TRBV7-9 and TRBJ2-7, is as follows: DTGVSQNPRHKITKRGQNVTFRCDPISEHNRLYWYRQTLGQGPEFLTYFQNEAQLEKSRLLSDRFSAERPKGSFSTLEIQRTEQGDSAMYLCASGVLAYEQYFGPGTRLTVT.

V is TRBV6-1 and J is TRBJ1-5; 11 bases agree with TRBD1. The J segment lost 7 bases and the V segment lost 8 bases, leaving 10 bases of the junction unmatched. Germline V gene sequence: CDR1 MNHNS, CDR2 SASEGT. CDR3 length equals 15 residues. In nucleotides, the CDR3 is TGTGCCAGCTCGACTTTCCGGGACAGGGGGCAGCCCCAGCATTTT. This translates into CASSTFRDRGQPQHF.

This chain connects TRBV6-1 to TRBJ2-5; TRBD1 might be the D (6 bases). V lost 1 base and J 4 bases, leaving 10 bases between the germline ends. Germline lookup yields CDR1 MNHNS and CDR2 SASEGT. The CDR3 is 14 amino acids. This CDR3 is CASSEGWGRETQYF. The CDR3 nucleotides read TGTGCCAGCAGTGAAGGGTGGGGGCGAGAGACCCAGTACTTC.

The chain has TRBV28 and TRBJ2-3, with TRBD2 identical over 8 bases. This CDR3 comprises 17 residues. In germline, CDR1 is MDHEN, CDR2 SYDVKM. V lost 7 bases, J lost 1 base, and 13 bases stayed unmatched. CDR3 loop: CASTPTRGGEGTDTQYF. CDR3 nucleotides: TGTGCCAGCACCCCAACTCGGGGGGGCGAAGGCACAGATACGCAGTATTTT. Full variable domain (remainder filled in from reference TRBV28 and TRBJ2-3): DVKVTQSSRYLVKRTGEKVFLECVQDMDHENMFWYRQDPGLGLRLIYFSYDVKMKEKGDIPEGYSVSREKKERFSLILESASTNQTSMYLCASTPTRGGEGTDTQYFGPGTRLTVL.

This clonotype was observed once. The gene calls are TRBV11-2 and TRBJ2-2; 12 bases align to TRBD2. The germline CDR1 and CDR2 sequences are SGHAT and FQNNGV. V gave up 7 bases and J gave up 1 base; unmatched junction bases: 4. There are 16 residues in the CDR3. This chain's CDR3 is CASNSGLAGNTGELFF. As DNA, the CDR3 is TGTGCCAGCAACTCGGGACTAGCGGGGAACACCGGGGAGCTGTTTTTT.

This clonotype was seen only a few times. The chain couples TRBV6-1 to TRBJ1-5; 9 bases line up with TRBD1. The V gene's germline CDR1 is MNHNS and CDR2 SASEGT. V lost 6 bases, J lost 2 bases, and 2 bases stayed unmatched. CDR3 length: 14 amino acids. In DNA, the CDR3 is TGTGCCAGCAGGGGACAGGGCGGCAATCAGCCCCAGCATTTT. Amino acid sequence: CASRGQGGNQPQHF.

The rearrangement uses TRBV12-5 and TRBJ2-2; D is possibly TRBD2 (6 bases). The CDR3 has 16 residues. CDR1 LGHNT and CDR2 FRNRAP come from the germline V gene. Trimming removed 2 bases at V and 4 bases at J, with 14 bases between. DNA for the CDR3: TGTGCTAGTGGTTTGTCAAGTGGAGGGCCCACCGGGGAGCTGTTTTTT. Its translation is CASGLSSGGPTGELFF.

CDR3 in amino acids: CASSLVPNEQFF. The CDR3 region has the DNA TGCGCCAGCAGCTTGGTTCCCAATGAGCAGTTCTTC. The J gene is TRBJ2-1, the V gene TRBV5-1; no firm D call. The ends were cut back, 0 bases at V and 6 bases at J, with 4 bases in the middle. The germline V gene has CDR1 SGHRS and CDR2 YFSETQ. This CDR3 has 12 residues.

The CDR3 region is CASRKAGGPPGELFF. For the CDR3, the DNA is TGTGCCAGCAGAAAAGCGGGGGGGCCTCCCGGGGAGCTGTTTTTT. The chain uses TRBV27 and TRBJ2-2, with TRBD2 matching over 10 bases. V shed 6 bases, J shed 6 bases, and the junction held 7 bases outside the gene matches. Germline V gives CDR1 MNHEY, CDR2 SMNVEV (reference sequence). The length of the CDR3 is 15 residues.

The chain uses TRBV3-1 and TRBJ2-3; no clear D gene. Germline V gene lookup returns CDR1 LGHDT and CDR2 YNNKEL (reference sequence). The CDR3 is made up of 12 amino acids. V was pared by 5 bases and J by 9 bases, with 12 bases between. The CDR3 sequence: CASSSMPSTQYF. DNA for the CDR3: TGTGCCAGCAGCTCAATGCCCTCAACGCAGTATTTT.

This clonotype showed up just a few times. The CDR3 DNA is TGTGCCAGCAGTTTATATGTGGGCAGAAAACGCTCTGGGGCCAACGTCCTGACTTTC. Translated: CASSLYVGRKRSGANVLTF. The chain links TRBV27 to TRBJ2-6; D remains ambiguous. This CDR3 is built from 19 residues. Trimming pared 1 base from V and 0 bases from J, leaving 16 bases between. Per the germline V gene, CDR1 is MNHEY and CDR2 is SMNVEV (reference sequence).

This clonotype was detected many times. DNA for the CDR3: TGTGCCAGCAGCTTCCGGGGGCTGGGCACCGGGGAGCTGTTTTTT. Its translation is CASSFRGLGTGELFF. This chain joins TRBV7-3 and TRBJ2-2; the D gene could be TRBD1 or TRBD2 (6 bases each). The CDR3 has 15 residues. The V gene lost 3 bases and the J gene lost 4 bases, with 12 bases spanning the gap. Germline V gene data show CDR1 as SGHTA and CDR2 as FQGTGA.

CDR3 sequence: CSASPPGANTEAFF. The CDR3 region has the DNA TGCAGTGCTAGCCCCCCGGGGGCGAACACTGAAGCTTTCTTT. The chain recombines TRBV20-1 with TRBJ1-1; a weak D match, TRBD1 (6 bases). Trimming took 3 bases from V and 1 from J, leaving 12 bases between them. In germline, CDR1 is DFQATT, CDR2 SNEGSKA (reference sequence). The CDR3 is made up of 14 amino acids.

This chain connects TRBV27 to TRBJ2-5; no clear D gene. Germline V gives CDR1 MNHEY, CDR2 SMNVEV (reference sequence). Trimming cost V 3 bases and J 0 bases, with 5 bases left between them. The CDR3 extends over 13 amino acids. CDR3 residues: CASSFSHQETQYF. The CDR3 DNA reads as TGTGCCAGCAGTTTTTCCCACCAAGAGACCCAGTACTTC.

The chain is built from TRBV10-3 and TRBJ2-3, with D possibly matching TRBD2 (5 bases). Germline V gives CDR1 ENHRY, CDR2 SYGVKD. V was trimmed by 11 bases and J by 2 bases, leaving 8 bases between them. The CDR3 runs to 11 residues. The CDR3 is CAVGDTDTQYF. The DNA for the CDR3 is TGTGCCGTCGGGGACACAGATACGCAGTATTTT.

This chain's CDR3 is CASTPDRRNQPQHF. The CDR3 DNA sequence: TGTGCCAGTACCCCCGACAGGAGGAATCAGCCCCAGCATTTT. V and J are TRBV19 and TRBJ1-5, with TRBD1 as a possible D gene (6 bases). Germline V CDR1 and CDR2: LNHDA, SQIVND (reference sequence). CDR3 length: 14 amino acids. Trimming cost V 7 bases and J 4 bases, with 14 bases left between them. Complete variable domain (other parts from reference TRBV19 and TRBJ1-5): DGGITQSPKYLFRKEGQNVTLSCEQNLNHDAMYWYRQDPGQGLRLIYYSQIVNDFQKGDIAEGYSVSREKKESFPLTVTSAQKNPTAFYLCASTPDRRNQPQHFGDGTRLSIL.

The V gene is TRBV5-8, the J gene TRBJ1-1; 8 nucleotides agree with TRBD1. Germline values: CDR1 SGHTS, CDR2 YDEGEE. CDR3 length: 15 amino acids. Germline trimming cut 3 bases from V and 1 base from J; bases unmatched to any gene: 5. The CDR3 here is CASSSWGTGNTEAFF. CDR3 bases: TGTGCCAGCAGCTCTTGGGGGACAGGGAACACTGAAGCTTTCTTT.

This clonotype was seen only a few times. This chain links TRBV2 with TRBJ1-5; D not resolved. The ends were cut back, 3 bases at V and 9 bases at J, with 9 bases in the middle. The CDR3 consists of 12 residues. Germline values: CDR1 SNHLY, CDR2 FYNNEI. The CDR3 coding sequence is TGTGCCAGCAGTGACGGCCTTGGGCCCCAGCATTTT. Amino acids: CASSDGLGPQHF.

The chain recombines TRBV7-3 with TRBJ1-2, with D possibly matching TRBD1 (6 bases). Germline V gives CDR1 SGHTA, CDR2 FQGTGA. With 5 bases removed from V and 4 bases from J, the gap between germline ends came to 14 bases. CDR3 size: 14 residues. The CDR3 region is CASSPGGAGYGYTF. DNA of the CDR3: TGTGCCAGCAGCCCTGGGGGGGCTGGCTATGGCTACACCTTC.

The rearrangement joins TRBV7-9 to TRBJ2-5; 8 nucleotides line up with TRBD2. J gave up 5 bases and V 6 bases, and 5 bases lay outside the gene matches. The CDR3 loop spans 13 amino acids. Per germline, CDR1 SEHNR and CDR2 FQNEAQ (reference sequence). The CDR3 nucleotides are TGTGCCAGCAGTCGGGGGGGGTCGGAGACCCAGTACTTC. Encoded protein: CASSRGGSETQYF.

This chain connects TRBV7-8 to TRBJ2-1; D might be TRBD2 (6 bases). Germline CDR1 is SGHVS and CDR2 is FQNEAQ. With 2 bases removed from V and 8 bases from J, the gap between germline ends came to 13 bases. The CDR3 covers 14 residues. The CDR3 loop reads CASSLPRPSDEQFF. The CDR3 DNA follows: TGTGCCAGCAGCTTACCGAGGCCTAGCGATGAGCAGTTCTTC.

In its sample, this clonotype was seen a few times. The rearrangement joins TRBV7-6 to TRBJ1-6; unclear D gene. The germline V gene has CDR1 SGHVS and CDR2 FNYEAQ. The CDR3 sequence is 16 residues long. Trimming removed 0 bases from V and 5 bases from J, with 11 bases in between. Written as DNA, the CDR3 is TGTGCCAGCAGCTTAGCCGGCGGTAACAATAATTCACCCCTCCACTTT. Its protein is CASSLAGGNNNSPLHF. The complete variable domain, with remaining parts taken from reference TRBV7-6 and TRBJ1-6, reads GAGVSQSPRYKVTKRGQDVALRCDPISGHVSLYWYRQALGQGPEFLTYFNYEAQQDKSGLPNDRFSAERPEGSISTLTIQRTEQRDSAMYRCASSLAGGNNNSPLHFGNGTRLTVT.

There are many counts of this clonotype. The chain combines TRBV5-1 with TRBJ2-5; 7 nucleotides agree with TRBD2. The length of the CDR3 is 14 residues. Unmatched junction bases numbered 7, after V lost 3 bases and J lost 5 bases. Germline V CDR1 and CDR2: SGHRS, YFSETQ. The CDR3 spells CASSSFTSDETQYF. The DNA for the CDR3 is TGCGCCAGCAGCTCTTTTACTAGCGACGAGACCCAGTACTTC.

This clonotype has more than one count but fewer than ten. V and J are TRBV19 and TRBJ1-1; no definite D call. CDR3 length: 11 amino acids. V lost 10 bases, J lost 6 bases, and 12 bases lay in between. CDR1 LNHDA and CDR2 SQIVND come from the germline V gene (reference sequence). The CDR3 is CATSAEAEAFF. CDR3 DNA: TGTGCCACCTCAGCTGAGGCTGAAGCTTTCTTT.

The chain joins TRBV6-5 to TRBJ1-3; D gene uncertain. V shed 7 bases and J shed 1 base, with 14 bases lying between them. The CDR3 is made up of 15 amino acids. Germline CDR1 is MNHEY and CDR2 is SVGAGI. The CDR3 sequence: CASKEGYLSGNTIYF. The CDR3 DNA sequence: TGTGCCAGCAAGGAGGGCTATCTTTCTGGAAACACCATATATTTT.